This T cell receptor (beta chain) is drawn from a study of CD8+CD57+ T cells in acquired aplastic anemia. On the study more broadly: Roughly 3.2 ug was the average amount of DNA from sorted CD4+ and CD8+ cells. Among healthy donors, CD4+ cells averaged approximately 10 million reads.

This clonotype was recorded at least ten times. Its matching antigen is unknown. Whole-study results and caveats: Shared by patients and controls, twenty-nine CD8+ CDR3s were abundant in patients. CD8+ Simpson's diversity did not differ significantly between patients and controls.

Genomic DNA was employed as the template in profiling TCR beta VDJ and CDR3. In TCRdb, the reads were re-called with MiXCR into one record per CDR3 protein. The repertoire includes around 190,000 distinct CDR3 sequences, around 63% of them detected once, and 25% to 35% sits in the top ten. This CDR3 region has 16 residues. The V end was cut by 3 bases, the J end by 2 bases, with 15 bases between. Germline lookup yields CDR1 LNHNV and CDR2 YYDKDF (reference sequence). The rearrangement links TRBV15 to TRBJ2-3; D ambiguous. This clonotype was obtained from a human donor in good health. Input material: sorted CD4+, CD8+, or CD8+CD57+ T cells (not recorded which) from PBMCs. CDR3 in amino acids: CATSRRTLGFTDTQYF. The CDR3, as DNA: TGTGCCACCAGCAGGCGGACGCTTGGTTTCACAGATACGCAGTATTTT.